These 32 T cell receptor beta chains originate from one sample sequenced in a study of cytomegalovirus exposure and HLA in healthy donors. Amplification used 60 Vbeta primers and 13 Jbeta primers. Assay: immunoSEQ multiplex PCR; the TCRdb copy retains only in-frame clones and omits some. Seen here are fewer than 120,000 clones, around 80% observed once, and the top ten hold around 5.9%. Sequencing was carried out using PBMCs. These receptors were taken from a young man in good health and CMV-seropositive.

V is TRBV7-6 and J is TRBJ2-5; 8 bases are a match to TRBD1. Near its end, the DNA agrees better with TRBJ2-7, so the J call may be wrong. Looked up from germline, CDR1 is SGHVS and CDR2 is FNYEAQ. This CDR3 is 16 amino acids long. The CDR3 DNA sequence: TGTGCCAGCAGCTTAGTCTCCGCAGGGGGCTCCCTCGAGCAGTACTTC. It yields the protein CASSLVSAGGSLEQYF.

The V call is TRBV29-1, the J call TRBJ1-1; TRBD1 agrees at 9 bases. V shed 8 bases and J 11 bases; nucleotides not matched to a gene: 15. Germline loops: CDR1 SQVTM, CDR2 ANQGSEA. This CDR3 has 13 residues. For the CDR3, the DNA is TGCAGCACCCGGGACAGGGCCCTTGCGGCTGCTTTCTTT. Translating gives CSTRDRALAAAFF.

The chain uses TRBV27 and TRBJ1-6, with 8 bases fitting TRBD1. J gave up 9 bases and V 0 bases, and 1 base lay outside the gene matches. This CDR3 has 14 residues. The germline CDR1 and CDR2 sequences are MNHEY and SMNVEV (reference sequence). CDR3 in amino acids: CASSLSDRASPLHF. CDR3 sequence (DNA): TGTGCCAGCAGTTTATCGGACAGGGCTTCACCCCTCCACTTT.

The chain joins TRBV5-1 to TRBJ1-2; 7 bases match TRBD1. CDR3 length: 16 amino acids. Germline lookup yields CDR1 SGHRS and CDR2 YFSETQ. J was trimmed by 4 bases and V by 9 bases; bases with no gene match: 18. The CDR3 loop is CATRGGSYGDSYGYTF. For the CDR3, the DNA is TGCGCCACCAGGGGTGGGTCGTACGGGGACAGCTATGGCTACACCTTC.

This clone was detected only a few times. At one of its ends the junction is not consistent with the germline gene, which may arise from a read error. The V call is TRBV10-3, the J call TRBJ1-1, with D hard to call. CDR3 length: 12 residues. The germline V gene has CDR1 ENHRY and CDR2 SYGVKD. CDR3 in DNA: TGTGCCATCAGTGAGTCGTCTATAACGCTGCTCTTT. Translating it yields CAISESSITLLF.

The CDR3 sequence: CASIPGSSYEQYF. CDR3 sequence (DNA): TGTGCCAGCATCCCCGGGAGCTCCTACGAGCAGTACTTC. This chain joins TRBV2 and TRBJ2-7; possibly TRBD2 for D (6 bases). CDR1 is SNHLY, CDR2 FYNNEI, per germline. This CDR3 is 13 amino acids long. Trimming shortened V by 7 bases and J by 0 bases, and 10 bases separated the two germline ends.

This clone has just a few counts. This sequence joins TRBV9 and TRBJ1-3; no clear D. The germline V gene has CDR1 SGDLS and CDR2 YYNGEE. The V end lost 1 base, the J end lost 2 bases, and 7 bases lay between the germline ends. The CDR3 loop spans 14 amino acids. In nucleotides, the CDR3 is TGTGCCAGCAGCGTAACAGACACTGGAAACACCATATATTTT. Protein sequence: CASSVTDTGNTIYF.

The CDR3: CASSLGPQGPQHF. The CDR3 nucleotides are TGTGCCAGCAGCTTGGGGCCCCAGGGGCCCCAGCATTTT. The rearrangement uses TRBV5-6 and TRBJ1-5; D possibly corresponds to TRBD1 (5 bases). The V end was cut by 0 bases, the J end by 9 bases, with 10 bases between. The CDR3 runs 13 residues. Germline assignment: CDR1 SGHDT and CDR2 YYEEEE. The full variable domain, its missing parts supplied by reference TRBV5-6 and TRBJ1-5, is DAGVTQSPTHLIKTRGQQVTLRCSPKSGHDTVSWYQQALGQGPQFIFQYYEEEERQRGNFPDRFSGHQFPNYSSELNVNALLLGDSALYLCASSLGPQGPQHFGDGTRLSIL.

The J gene is TRBJ1-1, the V gene TRBV7-3; a weak D match, TRBD1 (6 bases). CDR3 length equals 13 residues. V was shortened by 5 bases and J by 4 bases, with 11 bases between the two germline ends. Germline CDR1 and CDR2: SGHTA and FQGTGA. Written as DNA, the CDR3 is TGTGCCAGCAGCCCCAGGGGACGCACTGAAGCTTTCTTT. Protein product: CASSPRGRTEAFF.

The chain couples TRBV5-1 to TRBJ2-5; perhaps TRBD1 as D (6 bases). This CDR3 has 15 amino acids. Germline CDR1 reads SGHRS; CDR2 reads YFSETQ. Trimming shortened V by 0 bases and J by 1 base, and 10 bases separated the two germline ends. Here the CDR3 reads CASSLGTGTQETQYF. The CDR3 DNA reads as TGCGCCAGCAGCTTGGGTACAGGGACCCAAGAGACCCAGTACTTC. Combining the CDR3 with reference TRBV5-1 and TRBJ2-5 gives the whole variable domain KAGVTQTPRYLIKTRGQQVTLSCSPISGHRSVSWYQQTPGQGLQFLFEYFSETQRNKGNFPGRFSGRQFSNSRSEMNVSTLELGDSALYLCASSLGTGTQETQYFGPGTRLLVL.

This chain joins TRBV5-1 and TRBJ2-4, with 8 bases lining up with TRBD1. The germline V gene encodes CDR1 SGHRS and CDR2 YFSETQ. J was trimmed by 0 bases and V by 4 bases; bases with no gene match: 18. The CDR3 runs 20 residues. The CDR3 here is CASSPTHYRGTDVAKNIQYF. CDR3 coding DNA: TGCGCCAGCAGCCCCACCCATTACAGGGGGACAGACGTAGCCAAAAACATTCAGTACTTC.

J is TRBJ2-6 and V is TRBV18; no clear D gene. Trimming shortened V by 7 bases and J by 0 bases, and 7 bases separated the two germline ends. The CDR3 covers 14 residues. The germline V gene encodes CDR1 KGHSH and CDR2 LQKENI. For the CDR3, the DNA is TGTGCCAGCTTTACAGCCTCTGGGGCCAACGTCCTGACTTTC. Encoded protein: CASFTASGANVLTF.

J is TRBJ2-6 and V is TRBV15; D call uncertain. Per the germline V gene, CDR1 is LNHNV and CDR2 is YYDKDF (reference sequence). This CDR3 region has 16 residues. V was trimmed by 0 bases and J by 2 bases, leaving 8 bases between them. In DNA form, the CDR3 reads TGTGCCACCAGCAGAGATACACAGACTGGGGCCAACGTCCTGACTTTC. Translated, it gives CATSRDTQTGANVLTF.

The chain carries TRBV5-1 and TRBJ1-3; D possibly corresponds to TRBD1 (5 bases). Trimming pared 4 bases from V and 2 bases from J, leaving 13 bases between. The CDR3 runs to 15 residues. The germline gives CDR1 SGHRS, CDR2 YFSETQ. The CDR3 DNA is TGCGCCAGCAGCCCCCGGGGGGAGCCTGGAAACACCATATATTTT. This sequence encodes CASSPRGEPGNTIYF.

V is TRBV13 and J is TRBJ2-7, with D maybe TRBD2 (5 bases). This CDR3 has 16 residues. CDR1 is PRHDT, CDR2 FYEKMQ, per germline (reference sequence). The V gene lost 1 base and the J gene lost 7 bases, with 20 bases spanning the gap. The CDR3 loop reads CASSLVALVGSGEQYF. For the CDR3, the DNA is TGTGCCAGCAGCTTAGTAGCATTAGTCGGATCGGGGGAGCAGTACTTC.

The rearrangement joins TRBV7-2 to TRBJ1-1; D ambiguous. Germline CDR1 reads SGHTA; CDR2 reads FQGNSA. Trimming took off 3 bases at V and 4 bases at J, with 6 bases between the two ends. This CDR3 comprises 12 residues. The CDR3 DNA reads as TGTGCCAGCAGCTTCTACTCCACTGAAGCTTTCTTT. Its protein product is CASSFYSTEAFF.

The V call is TRBV19, the J call TRBJ2-1; maybe TRBD2 (5 bases). This CDR3 has 15 residues. Looked up from germline, CDR1 is LNHDA and CDR2 is SQIVND (reference sequence). The ends were cut back, 5 bases at V and 5 bases at J, with 16 bases in the middle. The CDR3 DNA is TGTGCCAGTAGTGGAGGACCCCTTCCAAACAATGAGCAGTTCTTC. This codes for CASSGGPLPNNEQFF.

CDR3 bases: TGTGCCAGCAGCTCAAAAGCGGGGGGGCGAGGGACCCAGTACTTC. Amino acid sequence: CASSSKAGGRGTQYF. The genes are TRBV7-2 and TRBJ2-5, with 10 bases matching TRBD2. The CDR3 is made up of 15 amino acids. The germline V gene encodes CDR1 SGHTA and CDR2 FQGNSA. The trim removed 4 bases at V and 7 bases at J, leaving 9 bases unmatched.

The chain uses TRBV7-2 and TRBJ1-4, with D maybe TRBD1 (6 bases). Germline-derived CDR1 and CDR2 are SGHTA and FQGNSA. V lost 0 bases, J lost 12 bases, and 17 bases lay in between. There are 15 residues in the CDR3. The CDR3 nucleotides read TGTGCCAGCAGCTTAGCGAGGGGGTGGGGTGGGGAACTGTTTTTT. Amino acids: CASSLARGWGGELFF.

This chain joins TRBV18 and TRBJ1-3, with D unresolved. Germline CDR1 reads KGHSH; CDR2 reads LQKENI. Trimming removed 3 bases at V and 0 bases at J, with 6 bases between. The CDR3 spans 14 residues. As DNA, the CDR3 is TGTGCCAGCTCACCCAGCGACTCTGGAAACACCATATATTTT. Amino acids: CASSPSDSGNTIYF. The full variable domain, completed using reference TRBV18 and TRBJ1-3, is NAGVMQNPRHLVRRRGQEARLRCSPMKGHSHVYWYRQLPEEGLKFMVYLQKENIIDESGMPKERFSAEFPKEGPSILRIQQVVRGDSAAYFCASSPSDSGNTIYFGEGSWLTVV.

V usage is TRBV7-3 and J usage is TRBJ2-1; 12 bases agree with TRBD2. The CDR3 contains 15 residues. CDR1 and CDR2 from the germline V gene are SGHTA and FQGTGA. After removal of 5 bases from V and 6 bases from J, the junction contained 5 bases not matched to a gene. The CDR3 protein is CASSPSGGAGNEQFF. The CDR3 nucleotides read TGTGCCAGCAGCCCTAGCGGGGGGGCCGGCAATGAGCAGTTCTTC. Complete variable domain (other parts from reference TRBV7-3 and TRBJ2-1): GAGVSQTPSNKVTEKGKYVELRCDPISGHTALYWYRQSLGQGPEFLIYFQGTGAADDSGLPNDRFFAVRPEGSVSTLKIQRTERGDSAVYLCASSPSGGAGNEQFFGPGTRLTVL.

J is TRBJ1-2 and V is TRBV5-8; 7 nucleotides match TRBD1. From germline, CDR1 is SGHTS and CDR2 YDEGEE. The CDR3 length is 12 residues. J was trimmed by 7 bases and V by 4 bases; bases with no gene match: 4. CDR3 in amino acids: CASSARQGGYTF. The CDR3 nucleotides are TGTGCCAGCAGCGCCCGACAGGGTGGCTACACCTTC.

As for this clone: An end of the junction differs from the germline gene, which may be a read error. This chain links TRBV27 with TRBJ2-1; 8 bases are a match to TRBD1. CDR3 length: 16 amino acids. Germline V lookup: CDR1 MNHEY, CDR2 SMNVEV (reference sequence). DNA of the CDR3: TGTGCCAGCAGCACAGGACAGGGAAGCTCCTACGATGAGCAGTTCTTC. Protein: CASSTGQGSSYDEQFF.

This chain connects TRBV5-1 to TRBJ2-2, with 9 bases fitting TRBD2. V was clipped by 4 bases and J by 5 bases; unmatched bases: 6. CDR1 is SGHRS, CDR2 YFSETQ, per germline. The CDR3 has 15 amino acids. Here the CDR3 DNA reads TGCGCCAGCAGCCTCGGGACTAGCCTGACCGGGGAGCTGTTTTTT. Translation: CASSLGTSLTGELFF.

The V call is TRBV11-2, the J call TRBJ2-3; D unclear. The germline V and J ends were trimmed by 5 bases and 6 bases, with 12 bases remaining between them. This CDR3 is built from 13 residues. Germline loops: CDR1 SGHAT, CDR2 FQNNGV. CDR3 loop: CASSPGGWDTQYF. DNA of the CDR3: TGTGCCAGCAGCCCGGGTGGGTGGGATACGCAGTATTTT.

The J gene is TRBJ2-3, the V gene TRBV29-1; 15 bases line up with TRBD2. Germline values: CDR1 SQVTM, CDR2 ANQGSEA. V shed 6 bases and J 3 bases; nucleotides not matched to a gene: 10. There are 17 residues in the CDR3. CDR3 region: CSVGVLGTSGGTDTQYF. The CDR3 nucleotides are TGCAGCGTCGGCGTTCTAGGGACTAGCGGGGGGACAGATACGCAGTATTTT.

Here the CDR3 DNA reads TGTGCCAGCACAGGGGTCCCGACCTTCTATGGCTACACCTTC. This sequence encodes CASTGVPTFYGYTF. This chain connects TRBV19 to TRBJ1-2; 7 positions match TRBD1. Germline V gives CDR1 LNHDA, CDR2 SQIVND (reference sequence). The CDR3 spans 14 residues. The junction had 11 bases not matched to a gene; V was cut back by 9 bases and J by 4 bases.

The V gene is TRBV15, the J gene TRBJ1-2; unclear D gene. Trimming removed 3 bases from V and 6 bases from J, with 14 bases in between. CDR3 length equals 14 residues. The germline gives CDR1 LNHNV, CDR2 YYDKDF (reference sequence). CDR3 amino acids: CATSSSVPRNGYTF. As DNA, the CDR3 is TGTGCCACCAGCAGTTCAGTTCCGAGGAATGGCTACACCTTC.

This clone was seen a handful of times. DNA for the CDR3: TGCGCCAGCAGCCATGAGGGACAGATGGGGGCTGAAGCTTTCTTT. Translation gives CASSHEGQMGAEAFF. The chain combines TRBV4-1 with TRBJ1-1; 7 nucleotides line up with TRBD1. V was pared by 3 bases and J by 6 bases, with 10 bases of the junction left unmatched. The CDR3 sequence is 15 residues long. Per germline, CDR1 MGHRA and CDR2 YSYEKL.

The gene calls are TRBV18 and TRBJ2-7, with 7 bases fitting TRBD1. J lost 1 base, V lost 6 bases, and 6 bases had no gene match. CDR1 KGHSH and CDR2 LQKENI come from the germline V gene. CDR3 length equals 14 residues. The CDR3 region is CASSLDRQSYEQYF. The CDR3 nucleotides are TGTGCCAGCTCCCTGGACAGGCAATCCTACGAGCAGTACTTC. Together with reference TRBV18 and TRBJ2-7, the CDR3 gives the full variable domain: NAGVMQNPRHLVRRRGQEARLRCSPMKGHSHVYWYRQLPEEGLKFMVYLQKENIIDESGMPKERFSAEFPKEGPSILRIQQVVRGDSAAYFCASSLDRQSYEQYFGPGTRLTVT.

DNA of the CDR3: TGTGCCAGCAGTTACTCGATCGGCGGCTACGAGCAGTACTTC. It is translated as CASSYSIGGYEQYF. V usage is TRBV6-6 and J usage is TRBJ2-7; D uncertain. CDR1 is MNHNY, CDR2 SVGAGI, per germline (reference sequence). The CDR3 has 14 residues. V was trimmed by 0 bases and J by 3 bases, leaving 9 bases between them.

The V gene is TRBV11-2, the J gene TRBJ2-5; no clear D. V gave up 1 base and J gave up 5 bases, with 11 bases separating them. CDR1 SGHAT and CDR2 FQNNGV come from the germline V gene. CDR3 length: 14 amino acids. CDR3 sequence (DNA): TGTGCCAGCAGCTTAGGTGCACATAAGGAGACCCAGTACTTC. Residues: CASSLGAHKETQYF.